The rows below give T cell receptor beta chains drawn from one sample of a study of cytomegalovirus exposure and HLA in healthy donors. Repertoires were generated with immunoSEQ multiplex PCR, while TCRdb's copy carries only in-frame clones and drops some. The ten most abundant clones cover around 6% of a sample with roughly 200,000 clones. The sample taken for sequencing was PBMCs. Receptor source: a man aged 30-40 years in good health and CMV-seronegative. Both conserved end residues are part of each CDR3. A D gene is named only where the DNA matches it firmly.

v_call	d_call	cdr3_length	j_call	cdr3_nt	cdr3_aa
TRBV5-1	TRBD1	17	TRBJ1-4	TGCGCCAGCAGCTTGTTGAATTACAGGGGTATGGATGAAAAACTGTTTTTT	CASSLLNYRGMDEKLFF
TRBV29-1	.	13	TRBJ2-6	TGCAGCGTTGGGCAGGGCAGGACCAACGTCCTGACTTTC	CSVGQGRTNVLTF
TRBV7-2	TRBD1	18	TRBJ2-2	TGTGCCAGCAGCTTAGCGCTAAGGGGACAGGGGAACACCGGGGAGCTGTTTTTT	CASSLALRGQGNTGELFF
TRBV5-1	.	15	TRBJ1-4	TGCGCCAGCAGCTTGGGGCGGGGTATAGGTGAAAAACTGTTTTTT	CASSLGRGIGEKLFF
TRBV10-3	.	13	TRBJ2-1	TGTGCCATCAGTGAGTCGATCCAGGCCCGGCCGGTCTTC	CAISESIQARPVF
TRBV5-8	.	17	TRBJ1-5	TGTGCCAGCAGCGATCATGGGGGGGGTATGGACTATCAGCCCCAGCATTTT	CASSDHGGGMDYQPQHF
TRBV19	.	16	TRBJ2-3	TGTGCCAGCAGGTCACTGGGCATCAACAACACAGATACGCAGTATTTT	CASRSLGINNTDTQYF
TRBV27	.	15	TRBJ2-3	TGTGCCAGCAGTTTATGGCAGGGTGGAACAGATACGCAGTATTTT	CASSLWQGGTDTQYF
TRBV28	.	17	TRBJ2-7	TGTGCCAGCAGTTTATGGGAGGGACTCCAGAGCTCCTACGAGCAGTACTTC	CASSLWEGLQSSYEQYF
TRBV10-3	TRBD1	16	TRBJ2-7	TGTGCCATCAGTGAGCCCTATACGACAGGGACCTACGAGCAGTACTTC	CAISEPYTTGTYEQYF
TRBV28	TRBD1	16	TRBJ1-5	TGTGCCAGCAGTTTACCACAGGGGGTCCTCGGTCAGCCCCAGCATTTT	CASSLPQGVLGQPQHF
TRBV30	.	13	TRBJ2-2	TGTGCCTGGTCCCGGGGTAACACCGGGGAGCTGTTTTTT	CAWSRGNTGELFF
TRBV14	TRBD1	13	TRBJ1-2	TGTGCCAGCAGCTCACAGGGGGCGGGTGGCTACACCTTC	CASSSQGAGGYTF
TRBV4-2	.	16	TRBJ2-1	TGTGCCAGCAGCCAAGATGGGGGGGGCCTGGGGAATGAGCAGTTCTTC	CASSQDGGGLGNEQFF
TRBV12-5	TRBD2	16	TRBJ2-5	TGTGCTAGTGGCAGCCCTGGACTAGCGGGGCAAGAGACCCAGTACTTC	CASGSPGLAGQETQYF
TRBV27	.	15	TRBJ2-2	TGTGCCAGCAGTTTTGACCCAGCGGCCACCGGGGAGCTGTTTTTT	CASSFDPAATGELFF
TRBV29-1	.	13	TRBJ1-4	TGCAGCGTTGGGGGAGGGAGTGGCGAAAAACTGTTTTTT	CSVGGGSGEKLFF
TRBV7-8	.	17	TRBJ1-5	TGTGCCAGCAGCTTAGCTTCTGGGACAAAAAACACTCAGCCCCAGCATTTT	CASSLASGTKNTQPQHF
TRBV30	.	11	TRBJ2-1	TGTGCCTGGACCTTAGCCTATGAGCAGTTCTTC	CAWTLAYEQFF
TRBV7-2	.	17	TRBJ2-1	TGTGCCAGCAGCCCGCAAGCAGGGAAGAGCTCCTACAATGAGCAGTTCTTC	CASSPQAGKSSYNEQFF
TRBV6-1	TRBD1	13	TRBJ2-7	TGTGCCATCTACTGGACAGGCCGCTACGAGCAGTACTTC	CAIYWTGRYEQYF
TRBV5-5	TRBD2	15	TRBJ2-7	TGTGCCAGCAGCTTGGGGGGGGGTACATTCTACGAGCAGTACTTC	CASSLGGGTFYEQYF
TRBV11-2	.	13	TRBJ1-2	TGTGCCAGCAGCAGATCGTACAGCGGGCAGCCCACTTTT	CASSRSYSGQPTF
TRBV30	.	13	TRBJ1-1	TGTGCCTGGAGGACGGAGGGCAGCACTGAAGCTTTCTTT	CAWRTEGSTEAFF
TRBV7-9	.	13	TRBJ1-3	TGTGCCAGTAGGGGAATCAGTGGAAACACCATATATTTT	CASRGISGNTIYF
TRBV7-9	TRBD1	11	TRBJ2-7	TGTGCCAGTGGACAGGGAGTCGAGCAGTACTTC	CASGQGVEQYF
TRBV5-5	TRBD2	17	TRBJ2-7	TGTGCCAGCAGCTTGGTGACACGGGGGGGGACCCCCTACGAGCAGTACTTC	CASSLVTRGGTPYEQYF
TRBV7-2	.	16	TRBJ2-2	TGTGCCAGCAGCTTAATCGCAGGGTTCGGATCCGGGGAGCTGTTTTTT	CASSLIAGFGSGELFF
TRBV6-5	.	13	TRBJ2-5	TGTGCCAGCAGTTATAGGGGAAAGGAGACCCAGTACTTC	CASSYRGKETQYF
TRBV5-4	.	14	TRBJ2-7	TGTGCCAGCAGCCAACGGACTGGGGCCTACGAGCAGTACTTC	CASSQRTGAYEQYF
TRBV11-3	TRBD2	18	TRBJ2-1	TGTGCCAGCAGCCCGGGGGGCGGGAGGGCCGGGTCCTACAATGAGCAGTTCTTC	CASSPGGGRAGSYNEQFF
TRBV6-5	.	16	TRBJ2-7	TGTGCCAGCAGTTACTCAACAGGCCGAACCTCCTACGAGCAGTACTTC	CASSYSTGRTSYEQYF
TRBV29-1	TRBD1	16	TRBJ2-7	TGCAGCGTTGAATACTTTTTGGACAGGCCCCCCTACGAGCAGTACTTC	CSVEYFLDRPPYEQYF
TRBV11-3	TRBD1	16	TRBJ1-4	TGTGCCAGCAGCCAACGAACAGGGGTGAATAATGAAAAACTGTTTTTT	CASSQRTGVNNEKLFF
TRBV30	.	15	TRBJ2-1	TGTGCCTGGAGTGTACACGGGAGTTCCTACAATGAGCAGTTCTTC	CAWSVHGSSYNEQFF
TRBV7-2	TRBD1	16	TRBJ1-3	TGTGCCAGCAGCTTAGGCCCGGGACAGGAGGGAAACACCATATATTTT	CASSLGPGQEGNTIYF
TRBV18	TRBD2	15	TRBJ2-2	TGTGCCAGCTCACGATCTAGCGGCCACACCGGGGAGCTGTTTTTT	CASSRSSGHTGELFF
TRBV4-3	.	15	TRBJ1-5	TGCGCCAGCAGCCAGGATACAGGGAGCAATCAGCCCCAGCATTTT	CASSQDTGSNQPQHF
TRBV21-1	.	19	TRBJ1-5	TGTGCCAGCAGCAAGGAGAAAACCTCCCGGAGGGGTCATAATCAGCCCCAGCATTTT	CASSKEKTSRRGHNQPQHF
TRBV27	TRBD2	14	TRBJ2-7	TGTGCCAGCAGTGGGACTAGCGGTACCTACGAGCAGTACTTC	CASSGTSGTYEQYF
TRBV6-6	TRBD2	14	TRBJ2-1	TGTGCCAGCATTGGACTAGCGGGGAACAATGAGCAGTTCTTC	CASIGLAGNNEQFF
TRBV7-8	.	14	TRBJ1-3	TGTGCCAGCTATGGCGGCAGCTCTGGAAACACCATATATTTT	CASYGGSSGNTIYF
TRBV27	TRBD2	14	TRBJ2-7	TGTGCCAGCAGCCCTCGGGGCGGGGGATACGAGCAGTACTTC	CASSPRGGGYEQYF
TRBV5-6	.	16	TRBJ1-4	TGTGCCAGCAGCTTGGCTCCGACATTGGGTGGTGAAAAACTGTTTTTT	CASSLAPTLGGEKLFF